This T cell receptor beta chain was profiled in a study of blood T cell repertoires in COVID-19. Cohorts were assigned according to the clinical history that participants reported. Assay used: immunoSEQ multiplex PCR; TCRdb lists only in-frame clones, some missing. The data show some 190,000 clones, 70% to 90% seen once. CDR1 ENHRY and CDR2 SYGVKD come from the germline V gene. This CDR3 has 15 residues. The trim removed 6 bases at V and 7 bases at J, leaving 14 bases unmatched. The TCR originated in a young man with acute COVID-19. Sequences were obtained from PBMCs or T cells enriched from blood (not recorded which). The chain employs TRBV10-3 and TRBJ1-1, with 7 bases that match TRBD1. The CDR3 is CAIRQGMGDTGEAFF. The CDR3 DNA sequence: TGTGCCATCAGACAGGGGATGGGGGACACTGGTGAAGCTTTCTTT.